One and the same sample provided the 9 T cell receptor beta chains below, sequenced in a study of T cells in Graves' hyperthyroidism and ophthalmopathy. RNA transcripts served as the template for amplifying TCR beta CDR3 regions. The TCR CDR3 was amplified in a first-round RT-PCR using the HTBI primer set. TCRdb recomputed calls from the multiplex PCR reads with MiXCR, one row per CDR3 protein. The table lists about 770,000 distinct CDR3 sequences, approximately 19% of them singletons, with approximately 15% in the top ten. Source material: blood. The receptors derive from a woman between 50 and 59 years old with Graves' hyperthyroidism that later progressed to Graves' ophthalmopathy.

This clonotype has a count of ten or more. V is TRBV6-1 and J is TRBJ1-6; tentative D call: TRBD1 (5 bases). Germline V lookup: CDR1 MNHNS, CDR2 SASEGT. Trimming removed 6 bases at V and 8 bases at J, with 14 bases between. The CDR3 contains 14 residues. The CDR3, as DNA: TGTGCCAGCAGACCAGTCCTAGGGGATTCACCCCTCCACTTT. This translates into CASRPVLGDSPLHF.

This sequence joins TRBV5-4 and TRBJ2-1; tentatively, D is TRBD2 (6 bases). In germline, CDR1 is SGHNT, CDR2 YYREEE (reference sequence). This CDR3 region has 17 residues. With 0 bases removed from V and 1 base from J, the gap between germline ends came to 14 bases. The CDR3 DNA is TGTGCCAGCAGCTTGGGGTATAGCGGAAGTTCCTACAATGAGCAGTTCTTC. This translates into CASSLGYSGSSYNEQFF.

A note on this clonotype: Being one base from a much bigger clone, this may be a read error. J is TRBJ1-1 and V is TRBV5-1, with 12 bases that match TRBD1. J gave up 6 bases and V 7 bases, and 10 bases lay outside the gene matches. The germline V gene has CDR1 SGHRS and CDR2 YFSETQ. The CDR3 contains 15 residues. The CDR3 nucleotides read TGCGCCAGCGCCACTACCGGGACAGGGGGCGCTGAAGCTTTCTTT. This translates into CASATTGTGGAEAFF.

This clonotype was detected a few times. The CDR3 protein is CASILTDTQYF. The CDR3 region has the DNA TGTGCCAGCATCCTGACAGATACGCAGTATTTT. V is TRBV2 and J is TRBJ2-3; D call uncertain. Between the trimmed V and J ends, which lost 7 bases and 3 bases, there was a span of 5 bases. Looked up from germline, CDR1 is SNHLY and CDR2 is FYNNEI. This CDR3 is 11 amino acids long.

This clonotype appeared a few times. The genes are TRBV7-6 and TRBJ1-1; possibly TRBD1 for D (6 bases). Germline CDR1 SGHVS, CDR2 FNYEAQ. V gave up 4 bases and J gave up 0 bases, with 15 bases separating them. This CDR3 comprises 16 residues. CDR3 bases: TGTGCCAGCAGCTCGCCCGGGGGGGCCATGAACACTGAAGCTTTCTTT. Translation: CASSSPGGAMNTEAFF.

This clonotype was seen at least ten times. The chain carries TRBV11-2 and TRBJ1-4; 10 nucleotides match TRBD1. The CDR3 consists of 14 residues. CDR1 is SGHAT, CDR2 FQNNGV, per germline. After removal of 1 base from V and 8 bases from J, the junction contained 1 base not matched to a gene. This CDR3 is CASSLGTGGEKLFF. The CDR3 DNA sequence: TGTGCCAGCAGCTTAGGGACAGGGGGAGAAAAACTGTTTTTT.

DNA for the CDR3: TGTGCCTCGGGATCTACTGGGGCCAACGTCCTGACTTTC. Encoded protein: CASGSTGANVLTF. J is TRBJ2-6 and V is TRBV30; D may be TRBD2 (5 bases). This CDR3 is 13 amino acids long. Trimming removed 7 bases from V and 2 bases from J, with 9 bases in between. Germline lookup yields CDR1 GTSNPN and CDR2 SVGIG (reference sequence).

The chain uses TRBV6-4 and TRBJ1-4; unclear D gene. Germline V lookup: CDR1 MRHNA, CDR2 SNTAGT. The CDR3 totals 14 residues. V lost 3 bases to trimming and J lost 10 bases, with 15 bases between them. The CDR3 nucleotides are TGTGCCAGCAGTGAAGCGCAGGAGGGCGGAAAACTGTTTTTT. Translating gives CASSEAQEGGKLFF.

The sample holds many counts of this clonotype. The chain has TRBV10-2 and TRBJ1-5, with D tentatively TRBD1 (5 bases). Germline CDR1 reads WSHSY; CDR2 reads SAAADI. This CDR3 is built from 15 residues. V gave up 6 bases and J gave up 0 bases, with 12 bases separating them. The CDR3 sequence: CASSSSGSSNQPQHF. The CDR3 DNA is TGCGCCAGCAGCTCCTCAGGGAGTAGCAATCAGCCCCAGCATTTT.